This TCR beta chain was identified during a study of blood T cell repertoires in COVID-19. Across the whole study: Sample material is recorded as cDNA or gDNA derived from T cells, B-cell-depleted T cells, or PBMCs.

The junction had 12 bases not matched to a gene; V was cut back by 7 bases and J by 7 bases. Germline V gives CDR1 MNHNY, CDR2 SVGAGI (reference sequence). CDR3 length: 15 residues. Sequencing was performed with immunoSEQ multiplex PCR; in TCRdb, only in-frame clones are kept and a portion is missing. Among around 150,000 clones, over 75% were seen once, and the ten largest hold 9.5% to 13%. This sequence joins TRBV6-6 and TRBJ2-1; 8 positions match TRBD2. What was sequenced was peripheral blood. This clonotype was sampled from a human donor in a cohort sampled during active COVID-19. For the CDR3, the DNA is TGTGCCAGCACCGAAATTAGCGGGGCCTCGAATGAGCAGTTCTTC. The encoded protein is CASTEISGASNEQFF.